This TCR beta chain was observed in a study of regulatory T cells in long-lasting Graves disease. Time point specified: persistent/refractory GD, antithyroid drugs over 5 years with positive TRAb. PBMC-extracted RNA yielded the TCR library. General study points: Persistent Graves' patients showed less TCR diversity than newly diagnosed ones. What was studied was peripheral blood only, and not thyroid tissue. Preferential use of TRBV28, TRBJ1-2 and TRBJ2-5 was seen in persistent disease.

This clonotype was found a few times. Its antigen is undetermined. Construction of the TCR beta libraries employed iRepertoire HTBI primers in conjunction with Arm-PCR of CDR3 regions. Methods used by the authors: Samples collectively showed 62 TRBV and roughly 15 TRBJ segments. TCRdb passed the multiplex PCR reads through MiXCR, listing each CDR3 protein once. The V and J calls, along with clone size, are taken from TCRdb and not from the paper's own processing. Among 650,000 to 700,000 distinct CDR3 sequences listed, 30% were seen once. Trimming shortened V by 0 bases and J by 3 bases, and 8 bases separated the two germline ends. Germline CDR1 is MNHNS and CDR2 is SASEGT. The CDR3 totals 15 residues.

Material: peripheral blood mononuclear cells (PBMCs), obtained when the disease was refractory, from a patient treated with antithyroid drugs. V gene TRBV6-1 combines with J gene TRBJ2-2, with a weak D call TRBD1 (5 bases). The receptor's source is a female donor with Graves disease. The CDR3 reads CASSEAGQYTGELFF. The CDR3 region has the DNA TGTGCCAGCAGTGAAGCGGGGCAGTACACCGGGGAGCTGTTTTTT.